This record concerns one T cell receptor beta chain sequence. Some clones are missing from TCRdb's copy, which holds only in-frame ones; the method was immunoSEQ multiplex PCR. Of roughly 57,000 clones listed, approximately 92% were seen once; the top ten hold about 0.6%. The entry originates in a study of T cell changes during pregnancy in multiple sclerosis. The sequencing used CD4+ T cells from peripheral blood mononuclear cells, collected after pregnancy. This TCR derives from a female donor with multiple sclerosis, enrolled in a pregnancy study.

CDR3 region: CASRTETGINSPLHF. CDR3 DNA: TGTGCCAGCAGGACAGAGACAGGGATCAATTCACCCCTCCACTTT. The V call is TRBV5-4, the J call TRBJ1-6; 7 bases align to TRBD1. Germline V CDR1 and CDR2: SGHNT, YYREEE (reference sequence). J was trimmed by 7 bases and V by 5 bases; bases with no gene match: 9. The CDR3 spans 15 residues. The variable domain in full, with the rest retrieved from reference TRBV5-4 and TRBJ1-6, is ETGVTQSPTHLIKTRGQQVTLRCSSQSGHNTVSWYQQALGQGPQFIFQYYREEENGRGNFPPRFSGLQFPNYSSELNVNALELDDSALYLCASRTETGINSPLHFGNGTRLTVT.